This is a list of T cell receptor beta chains from one sample in a study of cytomegalovirus exposure and HLA in healthy donors. The data were produced by immunoSEQ multiplex PCR, yet TCRdb's version contains in-frame clones alone and is incomplete. This sample has about 270,000 clones, with 86% found just once. Material: PBMCs. The receptors shown here come from a man aged 35-49 years in good health and CMV-seropositive. CDR3s include the opening cysteine and the closing phenylalanine or tryptophan. The D gene is left open where the match is weak. Only part of the rows carry a size: once, few, many, or a class if the clone is expanded.

>TRBV5-1|TRBJ2-3|.|.
TGCGCCAGCAGCGCCGATGGGGGCGCCGGCACAGATACGCAGTATTTT
CASSADGGAGTDTQYF
>TRBV19|TRBJ2-7|TRBD1|.
TGTGCCAGTAGTATTTGGGACAGGGAAGGCGAGCAGTACTTC
CASSIWDREGEQYF
>TRBV6-1|TRBJ2-7|TRBD1|.
TGTGCCAGCAGTGACCGGGACAGGGGTTACGAGCAGTACTTC
CASSDRDRGYEQYF
>TRBV4-3|TRBJ2-7|TRBD1|few
TGCGCCAGCAGCCAAGAAGAGACAGGGCCCGGGGTGCAGTACTTC
CASSQEETGPGVQYF
>TRBV28|TRBJ2-7|.|few
TGTGCCAGCAGTAAACCCACAGGGAATTTCTACGAGCAGTACTTC
CASSKPTGNFYEQYF
>TRBV6-6|TRBJ1-5|.|.
TGTGCCAGCAGTTACTCGAGGGTCCAGCCCCAGCATTTT
CASSYSRVQPQHF
>TRBV30|TRBJ2-2|.|.
TGTGCCTGGAGGACGACAGTCCACGGGGAGCTGTTTTTT
CAWRTTVHGELFF
>TRBV9|TRBJ1-1|TRBD1|.
TGTGCCAGCAGCGGGACAGGAATAGGGCATGGTGAAGCTTTCTTT
CASSGTGIGHGEAFF
>TRBV7-8|TRBJ2-3|.|.
TGTGCCAGTGGGTATTACAGGATACCTAGCACAGATACGCAGTATTTT
CASGYYRIPSTDTQYF
>TRBV19|TRBJ2-2|.|.
TGTGCCAGTAGTATCAGCGGGGAGCTGTTTTTT
CASSISGELFF
>TRBV30|TRBJ2-7|TRBD1|.
TGTGCCTGGAGTGTTCCTTGGACAGGCACCTCTGACGAGCAGTACTTC
CAWSVPWTGTSDEQYF
>TRBV6-6|TRBJ2-1|.|.
TGTGCCAGCAGTGGTGACAGGACGTACAATGAGCAGTTCTTC
CASSGDRTYNEQFF
>TRBV14|TRBJ2-7|TRBD1|.
TGTGCCAGCAGCCCCATCACAGGGGGCGACGAGCAGTACTTC
CASSPITGGDEQYF
>TRBV18|TRBJ2-7|TRBD2|.
TGTGCCAGCTCACCACGAAATAGCGGGAGGCCCCACGAGCAGTACTTC
CASSPRNSGRPHEQYF
>TRBV7-9|TRBJ2-1|TRBD2|once
TGTGCCACCCTAGCGGGTGACTCCTACAATGAGCAGTTCTTC
CATLAGDSYNEQFF
>TRBV21-1|TRBJ2-6|.|.
TGTGCCAGCAGCAAACATCCACAGCCAGATAACTCTGGGGCCAACGTCCTGACTTTC
CASSKHPQPDNSGANVLTF
>TRBV27|TRBJ1-4|.|.
TGTGCCAGCAGGCCACAGCCGCTTAATGAAAAACTGTTTTTT
CASRPQPLNEKLFF
>TRBV6-5|TRBJ1-1|TRBD1|.
TGTGCCAGCAGAAGGGACAGGCGATCTGAAGCTTTCTTT
CASRRDRRSEAFF
>TRBV10-3|TRBJ2-3|TRBD1|.
TGTGCCATCAGTGGGGGACAGGGATCGTCACGGGATACGCAGTATTTT
CAISGGQGSSRDTQYF
>TRBV12-5|TRBJ2-1|.|.
TGTGCTAGTGGTTTTGGGGGAAAGGAGGGGAGCTCCTACAATGAGCAGTTCTTC
CASGFGGKEGSSYNEQFF
>TRBV30|TRBJ1-1|.|.
TGTGCCTGGAGCCCCCTGAGGGGGAGGAACACTGAAGCTTTCTTT
CAWSPLRGRNTEAFF
>TRBV19|TRBJ1-5|TRBD1|.
TGTGCCAGTAGTGTGACAGGGGGCAGCCAGCCCCAGCATTTT
CASSVTGGSQPQHF
>TRBV4-1|TRBJ2-3|TRBD2|.
TGCGCCAGCAGCCAGGGACTAGCGGGACGCACAGATACGCAGTATTTT
CASSQGLAGRTDTQYF
>TRBV11-2|TRBJ2-7|.|.
TGTGCCAGCAGCTTAGGGCCAACCAGCGAGCAGTACTTC
CASSLGPTSEQYF
>TRBV28|TRBJ2-7|TRBD1|.
TGTGCCAGCAGTTTTCCCGGGACAGGGAACTACGAGCAGTACTTC
CASSFPGTGNYEQYF
>TRBV28|TRBJ1-1|.|.
TGTGCCAGCAGACGGGGGATTTTCCGAAAATTTAACACTGAAGCTTTCTTT
CASRRGIFRKFNTEAFF
>TRBV7-9|TRBJ2-3|TRBD2|.
TGTGCCAGCAGCTTAGAGGGACTAGCGGGAGCGGATACGCAGTATTTT
CASSLEGLAGADTQYF
>TRBV19|TRBJ1-2|.|.
TGTGCCAGTACCCCCGCCGGGGAATACTATGGCTACACCTTC
CASTPAGEYYGYTF
>TRBV15|TRBJ2-2|TRBD2|.
TGTGCCACCAGCACGCGACTAGCGGGATTACTGAACACCGGGGAGCTGTTTTTT
CATSTRLAGLLNTGELFF
>TRBV5-5|TRBJ2-7|TRBD2|.
TGTGCCAGCAGCCAGCTGACTAGCGGGAGCGAGCAGTACTTC
CASSQLTSGSEQYF
>TRBV4-3|TRBJ2-7|.|.
TGCGCCAGCAGCCAACAATTCGCGTCGGGGAAATCCTACGAGCAGTACTTC
CASSQQFASGKSYEQYF
>TRBV11-2|TRBJ1-1|.|.
TGTGCCAGCATCCCCAGGGTGTGGAACACTGAAGCTTTCTTT
CASIPRVWNTEAFF
>TRBV27|TRBJ2-2|TRBD1|.
TGTGCCAGCAGTTCAACCAGGACAGGGGACGGGGAGCTGTTTTTT
CASSSTRTGDGELFF
>TRBV30|TRBJ1-1|.|.
TGTGCCTGGAGTGTATCCCACCTAGGCACTGAAGCTTTCTTT
CAWSVSHLGTEAFF
>TRBV5-8|TRBJ2-7|.|.
TGTGCCAGCAGCTTGGTGTCTCCAGGCTCCTACGAGCAGTACTTC
CASSLVSPGSYEQYF
>TRBV28|TRBJ1-1|.|.
TGTGCCAGCAGTGCCCAGCGAGTTTTCTTT
CASSAQRVFF
>TRBV7-2|TRBJ2-1|.|.
TGTGCCAGCAGCTTGCAGGGCTCCGATGAGCAGTTCTTC
CASSLQGSDEQFF
>TRBV7-2|TRBJ1-6|.|.
TGTGCCAGCAGCTTAGGCCGGCTACAGGGCTATAATTCACCCCTCCACTTT
CASSLGRLQGYNSPLHF
>TRBV6-6|TRBJ1-5|.|.
TGTGCCAGCAGTTATGGGCAGGGTCCCCAGCCCCAGCATTTT
CASSYGQGPQPQHF
>TRBV18|TRBJ2-7|TRBD2|.
TGTGCCAGCTCACCCGCAGGGAGACTAGCGGGGTCCTACGAGCAGTACTTC
CASSPAGRLAGSYEQYF
>TRBV27|TRBJ2-7|.|.
TGTGCCAGCAGTTTACAGGGCTACTACGAGCAGTACTTC
CASSLQGYYEQYF
>TRBV9|TRBJ2-3|TRBD1|.
TGTGCCAGCAGCCCAGGGGTGGGACAGGACACAGATACGCAGTATTTT
CASSPGVGQDTDTQYF
>TRBV18|TRBJ2-1|TRBD2|once
TGTGCCAGCTCACCACCGGGGCGCGGGAGTTCCTACAATGAGCAGTTCTTC
CASSPPGRGSSYNEQFF
>TRBV4-3|TRBJ2-7|TRBD2|.
TGCGCCAGCAGCCAACCGACTAGCGGGAGTTACGAGCAGTACTTC
CASSQPTSGSYEQYF
>TRBV14|TRBJ2-7|.|.
TGTGCCAGCACCCCAGGGAATGGGGACTACGAGCAGTACTTC
CASTPGNGDYEQYF
>TRBV5-1|TRBJ2-5|TRBD1|.
TGCGCCAGCCGCTACAGGGGCGACCAAGAGACCCAGTACTTC
CASRYRGDQETQYF
>TRBV4-1|TRBJ1-1|TRBD1|.
TGCGCCAGCAGCCACGGACAGGTTACTGAAGCTTTCTTT
CASSHGQVTEAFF
>TRBV6-5|TRBJ1-1|TRBD1|.
TGTGCCAGCAACGGACAGGGAAACACTGAAGCTTTCTTT
CASNGQGNTEAFF
>TRBV5-8|TRBJ2-2|TRBD1|.
TGTGCCAGCAGCTGGAAGGGGACAGGGTTCGGCGGGGAGCTGTTTTTT
CASSWKGTGFGGELFF
>TRBV5-4|TRBJ1-2|.|.
TGTGCCAGCAGCCCAAGAGGTTTTATTTTGAGTACCTTC
CASSPRGFILSTF
>TRBV7-2|TRBJ2-1|TRBD2|few
TGTGCCAGCAGCCCAGACCCCGGGAGGGGCTACAATGAGCAGTTCTTC
CASSPDPGRGYNEQFF
>TRBV27|TRBJ2-1|.|.
TGTGCCAGCAGTTTATCTAGGGAGGTTGCCTCCTCCTACAATGAGCAGTTCTTC
CASSLSREVASSYNEQFF
>TRBV28|TRBJ2-7|TRBD1|.
TGTGCCAGCAGTTTATTCTACAGGGGATACGAGCAGTACTTC
CASSLFYRGYEQYF